This T cell receptor (beta chain) was found in a study of OX40 agonist ivuxolimab in advanced cancers. In the study overall: Patients got intravenous ivuxolimab at 0.01 to 10 mg/kg every 2 weeks. Participants averaged roughly 57 years of age (range 23 to 79) and were 82.7% male. Study results and caveats: A proportion of nonresponders additionally exhibited low normalized T-cell clonal expansion. The CD4+ and CD8+ T cells in the blood had expanded clonally by week 6 at 0.1 to 3.0 mg/kg.

Produced via immunoSEQ multiplex PCR; TCRdb's table is partial and in-frame only. The sample shows tens of thousands of clones, over 75% of them seen only once. Notes on this clone: Antigen: not known.

This clonotype was obtained from an adult with an advanced solid tumor such as melanoma, head and neck, liver or kidney cancer. The material sequenced was CD4+ or CD8+ T cells sorted from blood, taken in a trial of the OX40 agonist ivuxolimab.

In DNA form, the CDR3 reads TGTGCCAGCGACCGTGATGGGACAGGGAAGGGGAACTATGGCTACACCTTC. Translated: CASDRDGTGKGNYGYTF. J is TRBJ1-2 and V is TRBV28, with 9 nucleotides matching TRBD1. V lost 8 bases to trimming and J lost 2 bases; unmatched junction nucleotides: 15. The CDR3 is 17 residues long. The germline V gene has CDR1 MDHEN and CDR2 SYDVKM.